This T cell receptor (beta chain) comes out of a study of metastatic and nonmetastatic thyroid tumors. Thyroid surgery took place with no prior treatment in any patient. The CDR3 has 16 residues. Germline V gene lookup returns CDR1 LNHDA and CDR2 SQIVND (reference sequence). Trimming took 5 bases from V and 0 from J, leaving 14 bases between them. This clone was counted ten times or more. MiXCR reprocessed the PCR reads for TCRdb. The data hold about 16,000 clones, with about 29% observed a single time. This receptor was identified in a male donor with papillary thyroid cancer or a benign thyroid nodule (not recorded which). Some clones in this sample may be carry-over from other donors' samples. This chain joins TRBV19 and TRBJ2-1, with D maybe TRBD2 (6 bases). Sequencing input: tumor tissue. The CDR3 sequence: CASSGGAASSYNEQFF. DNA for the CDR3: TGTGCCAGTAGTGGAGGGGCGGCAAGCTCCTACAATGAGCAGTTCTTC.